This T cell receptor beta chain was recovered during a study of blood T cell repertoires in COVID-19. Study details: Donors in the United States, Italy and Spain gave samples during acute or convalescent COVID-19.

The repertoire was sequenced with immunoSEQ multiplex PCR; TCRdb's copy has only in-frame clones and lacks some. The repertoire holds a few hundred thousand clones, roughly nine tenths seen once, with 0.8% to 0.9% in the top ten. CDR1 is MNHEY and CDR2 is SMNVEV in the germline V gene (reference sequence). The CDR3 runs to 12 residues. V gave up 5 bases and J gave up 9 bases; unmatched junction bases: 6. The chain is built from TRBV27 and TRBJ1-2; TRBD1 aligns across 7 bases. This receptor was obtained from a woman in her forties who had been exposed to COVID-19. Sequencing was performed on PBMCs or T cells enriched from blood (not recorded which). Written as DNA, the CDR3 is TGTGCCAGCAGTCACTTGACAGGGAGCTACACCTTC. The encoded protein is CASSHLTGSYTF.